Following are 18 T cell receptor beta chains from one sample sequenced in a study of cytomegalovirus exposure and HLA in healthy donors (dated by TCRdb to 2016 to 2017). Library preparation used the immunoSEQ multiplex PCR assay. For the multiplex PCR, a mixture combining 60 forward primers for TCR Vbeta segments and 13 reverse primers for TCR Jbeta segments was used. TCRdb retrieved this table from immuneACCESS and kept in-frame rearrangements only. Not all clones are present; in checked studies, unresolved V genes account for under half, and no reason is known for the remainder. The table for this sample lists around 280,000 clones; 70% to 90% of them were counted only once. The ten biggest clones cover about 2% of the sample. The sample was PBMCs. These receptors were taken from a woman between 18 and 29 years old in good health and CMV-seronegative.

This CDR3 reads CASSLQVAEQYF. The CDR3 bases are TGTGCCAGCAGTCTACAGGTCGCCGAGCAGTACTTC. The V call is TRBV2, the J call TRBJ2-7, with D perhaps matching TRBD1 (5 bases). V was pared by 5 bases and J by 6 bases, with 11 bases between. Germline CDR1 SNHLY, CDR2 FYNNEI. The CDR3 contains 12 residues.

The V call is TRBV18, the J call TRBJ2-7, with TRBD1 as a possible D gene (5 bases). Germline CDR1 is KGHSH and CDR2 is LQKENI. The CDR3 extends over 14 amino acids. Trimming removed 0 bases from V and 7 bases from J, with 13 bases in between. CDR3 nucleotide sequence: TGTGCCAGCTCACCACCCGGCAGGGTCGATGAGCAGTACTTC. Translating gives CASSPPGRVDEQYF.

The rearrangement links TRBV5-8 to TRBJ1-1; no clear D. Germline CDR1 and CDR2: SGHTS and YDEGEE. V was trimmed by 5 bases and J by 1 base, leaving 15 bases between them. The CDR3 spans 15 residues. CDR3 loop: CASRGSAARNTEAFF. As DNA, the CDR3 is TGTGCCAGCAGGGGTTCTGCGGCGCGGAACACTGAAGCTTTCTTT.

Written as DNA, the CDR3 is TGTGCCAGCAGCTCCTACGGGACAGGGATATATACGCAGTATTTT. It encodes CASSSYGTGIYTQYF. This sequence joins TRBV11-2 and TRBJ2-3, with 9 bases identical to TRBD1. With V trimmed by 4 bases and J by 7 bases, 9 bases remained unmatched. The V gene's germline CDR1 is SGHAT and CDR2 FQNNGV. The CDR3 runs to 15 residues. Looking up the rest from reference TRBV11-2 and TRBJ2-3 gives the full variable domain: EAGVAQSPRYKIIEKRQSVAFWCNPISGHATLYWYQQILGQGPKLLIQFQNNGVVDDSQLPKDRFSAERLKGVDSTLKIQPAKLEDSAVYLCASSSYGTGIYTQYFGPGTRLTVL.

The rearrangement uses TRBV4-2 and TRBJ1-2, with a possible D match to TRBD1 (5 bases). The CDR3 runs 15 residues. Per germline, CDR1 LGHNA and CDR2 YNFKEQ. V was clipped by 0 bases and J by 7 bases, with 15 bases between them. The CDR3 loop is CASSQDEYRRGGYTF. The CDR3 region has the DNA TGTGCCAGCAGCCAAGATGAGTACCGGAGGGGTGGCTACACCTTC.

The CDR3 DNA reads as TGTGCCAGCAGTGAATCAAGGAGCAACACTGAAGCTTTCTTT. Amino acids: CASSESRSNTEAFF. The rearrangement links TRBV6-1 to TRBJ1-1; no clear D. V lost 2 bases, J lost 2 bases, and 9 bases lay in between. Germline lookup yields CDR1 MNHNS and CDR2 SASEGT. The length of the CDR3 is 14 residues.

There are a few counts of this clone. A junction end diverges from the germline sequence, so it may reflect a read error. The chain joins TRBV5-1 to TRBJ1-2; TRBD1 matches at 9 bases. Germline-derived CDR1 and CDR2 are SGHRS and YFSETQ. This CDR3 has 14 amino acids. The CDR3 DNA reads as TGCGCCAGCAGCGAACCGGGACAGGGTTTCCGGGCCCTCTTC. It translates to CASSEPGQGFRALF.

In DNA form, the CDR3 reads TGTGCCAGCAGCTTAGCTCCGAGCGGGGGCCCCTACGAGCAGTACTTC. This sequence encodes CASSLAPSGGPYEQYF. V and J are TRBV7-2 and TRBJ2-7; 8 bases agree with TRBD2. Unmatched junction bases numbered 6, after V lost 0 bases and J lost 2 bases. There are 16 residues in the CDR3. Per the germline V gene, CDR1 is SGHTA and CDR2 is FQGNSA. Together with reference TRBV7-2 and TRBJ2-7, the CDR3 gives the full variable domain: GAGVSQSPSNKVTEKGKDVELRCDPISGHTALYWYRQSLGQGLEFLIYFQGNSAPDKSGLPSDRFSAERTGGSVSTLTIQRTQQEDSAVYLCASSLAPSGGPYEQYFGPGTRLTVT.

CDR3 sequence reads: CASSLEEGTFNQPQHF. The DNA for the CDR3 is TGTGCCAGCAGCTTAGAGGAGGGAACTTTCAATCAGCCCCAGCATTTT. The rearrangement joins TRBV7-8 to TRBJ1-5; D not resolved. The CDR3 contains 16 residues. V lost 1 base to trimming and J lost 3 bases, with 13 bases between them. The germline gives CDR1 SGHVS, CDR2 FQNEAQ. Supplemented by reference TRBV7-8 and TRBJ1-5, the full variable domain reads GAGVSQSPRYKVAKRGQDVALRCDPISGHVSLFWYQQALGQGPEFLTYFQNEAQLDKSGLPSDRFFAERPEGSVSTLKIQRTQQEDSAVYLCASSLEEGTFNQPQHFGDGTRLSIL.

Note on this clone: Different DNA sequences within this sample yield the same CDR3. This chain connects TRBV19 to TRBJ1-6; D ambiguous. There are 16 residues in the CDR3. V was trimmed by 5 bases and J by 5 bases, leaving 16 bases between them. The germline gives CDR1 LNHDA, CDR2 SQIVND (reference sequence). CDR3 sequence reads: CASSLEAGFNNSPLHF. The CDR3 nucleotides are TGTGCCAGTAGTCTCGAAGCCGGGTTCAATAATTCACCCCTCCACTTT.

In DNA, the CDR3 is TGTGCCAGCAGTCTTAACGTGGGACAGGAAGAGACCCAGTACTTC. This gives the protein CASSLNVGQEETQYF. This chain connects TRBV6-1 to TRBJ2-5; 8 nucleotides align to TRBD1. Trimming cost V 5 bases and J 3 bases; bases outside gene matches: 8. CDR3 length: 15 residues. Germline V gene sequence: CDR1 MNHNS, CDR2 SASEGT.

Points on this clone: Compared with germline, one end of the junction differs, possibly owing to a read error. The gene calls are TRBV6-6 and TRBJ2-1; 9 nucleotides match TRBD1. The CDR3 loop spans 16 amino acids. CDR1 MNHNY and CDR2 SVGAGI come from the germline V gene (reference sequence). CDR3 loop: CASSYSGTGKADEQFF. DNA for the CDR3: TGTGCCAGCAGCTACTCCGGGACAGGGAAGGCGGATGAGCAGTTCTTC.

The CDR3 is CASSNGQTGNQPQHF. DNA of the CDR3: TGTGCCAGCAGTAATGGACAGACAGGGAATCAGCCCCAGCATTTT. This sequence joins TRBV27 and TRBJ1-5; TRBD1 matches at 7 bases. J lost 4 bases, V lost 5 bases, and 8 bases had no gene match. Germline assignment: CDR1 MNHEY and CDR2 SMNVEV (reference sequence). The CDR3 is 15 residues long.

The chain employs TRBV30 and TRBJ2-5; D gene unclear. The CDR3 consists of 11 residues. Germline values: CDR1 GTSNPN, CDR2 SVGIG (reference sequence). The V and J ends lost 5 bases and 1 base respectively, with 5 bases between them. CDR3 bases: TGTGCCTGGGGCCTCCAAGAGACCCAGTACTTC. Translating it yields CAWGLQETQYF. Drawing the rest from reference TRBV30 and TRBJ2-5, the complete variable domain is SQTIHQWPATLVQPVGSPLSLECTVEGTSNPNLYWYRQAAGRGLQLLFYSVGIGQISSEVPQNLSASRPQDRQFILSSKKLLLSDSGFYLCAWGLQETQYFGPGTRLLVL.

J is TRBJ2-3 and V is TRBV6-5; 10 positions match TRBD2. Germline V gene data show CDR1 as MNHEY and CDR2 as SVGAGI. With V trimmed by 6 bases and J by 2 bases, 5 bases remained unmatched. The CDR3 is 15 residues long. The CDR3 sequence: CASSLLAGYTDTQYF. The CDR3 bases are TGTGCCAGCAGCTTACTAGCGGGGTACACAGATACGCAGTATTTT.

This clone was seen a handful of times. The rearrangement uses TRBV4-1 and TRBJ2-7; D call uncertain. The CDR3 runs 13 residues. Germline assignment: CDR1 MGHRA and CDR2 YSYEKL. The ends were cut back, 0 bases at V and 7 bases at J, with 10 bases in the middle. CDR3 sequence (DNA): TGCGCCAGCAGCCAAGAAACCCTACGAGAGCAGTACTTC. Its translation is CASSQETLREQYF.

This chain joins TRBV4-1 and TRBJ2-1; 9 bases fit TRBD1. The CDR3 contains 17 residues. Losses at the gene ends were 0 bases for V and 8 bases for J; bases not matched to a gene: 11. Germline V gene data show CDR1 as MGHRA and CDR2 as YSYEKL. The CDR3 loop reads CASSQEWGQGGWDEQFF. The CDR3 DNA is TGCGCCAGCAGCCAAGAGTGGGGACAGGGAGGTTGGGATGAGCAGTTCTTC.

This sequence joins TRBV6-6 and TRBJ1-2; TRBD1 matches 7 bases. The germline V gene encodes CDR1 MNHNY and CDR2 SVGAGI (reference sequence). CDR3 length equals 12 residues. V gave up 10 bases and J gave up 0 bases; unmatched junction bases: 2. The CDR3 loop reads CATTGTNYGYTF. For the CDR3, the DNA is TGTGCCACGACAGGGACTAACTATGGCTACACCTTC.